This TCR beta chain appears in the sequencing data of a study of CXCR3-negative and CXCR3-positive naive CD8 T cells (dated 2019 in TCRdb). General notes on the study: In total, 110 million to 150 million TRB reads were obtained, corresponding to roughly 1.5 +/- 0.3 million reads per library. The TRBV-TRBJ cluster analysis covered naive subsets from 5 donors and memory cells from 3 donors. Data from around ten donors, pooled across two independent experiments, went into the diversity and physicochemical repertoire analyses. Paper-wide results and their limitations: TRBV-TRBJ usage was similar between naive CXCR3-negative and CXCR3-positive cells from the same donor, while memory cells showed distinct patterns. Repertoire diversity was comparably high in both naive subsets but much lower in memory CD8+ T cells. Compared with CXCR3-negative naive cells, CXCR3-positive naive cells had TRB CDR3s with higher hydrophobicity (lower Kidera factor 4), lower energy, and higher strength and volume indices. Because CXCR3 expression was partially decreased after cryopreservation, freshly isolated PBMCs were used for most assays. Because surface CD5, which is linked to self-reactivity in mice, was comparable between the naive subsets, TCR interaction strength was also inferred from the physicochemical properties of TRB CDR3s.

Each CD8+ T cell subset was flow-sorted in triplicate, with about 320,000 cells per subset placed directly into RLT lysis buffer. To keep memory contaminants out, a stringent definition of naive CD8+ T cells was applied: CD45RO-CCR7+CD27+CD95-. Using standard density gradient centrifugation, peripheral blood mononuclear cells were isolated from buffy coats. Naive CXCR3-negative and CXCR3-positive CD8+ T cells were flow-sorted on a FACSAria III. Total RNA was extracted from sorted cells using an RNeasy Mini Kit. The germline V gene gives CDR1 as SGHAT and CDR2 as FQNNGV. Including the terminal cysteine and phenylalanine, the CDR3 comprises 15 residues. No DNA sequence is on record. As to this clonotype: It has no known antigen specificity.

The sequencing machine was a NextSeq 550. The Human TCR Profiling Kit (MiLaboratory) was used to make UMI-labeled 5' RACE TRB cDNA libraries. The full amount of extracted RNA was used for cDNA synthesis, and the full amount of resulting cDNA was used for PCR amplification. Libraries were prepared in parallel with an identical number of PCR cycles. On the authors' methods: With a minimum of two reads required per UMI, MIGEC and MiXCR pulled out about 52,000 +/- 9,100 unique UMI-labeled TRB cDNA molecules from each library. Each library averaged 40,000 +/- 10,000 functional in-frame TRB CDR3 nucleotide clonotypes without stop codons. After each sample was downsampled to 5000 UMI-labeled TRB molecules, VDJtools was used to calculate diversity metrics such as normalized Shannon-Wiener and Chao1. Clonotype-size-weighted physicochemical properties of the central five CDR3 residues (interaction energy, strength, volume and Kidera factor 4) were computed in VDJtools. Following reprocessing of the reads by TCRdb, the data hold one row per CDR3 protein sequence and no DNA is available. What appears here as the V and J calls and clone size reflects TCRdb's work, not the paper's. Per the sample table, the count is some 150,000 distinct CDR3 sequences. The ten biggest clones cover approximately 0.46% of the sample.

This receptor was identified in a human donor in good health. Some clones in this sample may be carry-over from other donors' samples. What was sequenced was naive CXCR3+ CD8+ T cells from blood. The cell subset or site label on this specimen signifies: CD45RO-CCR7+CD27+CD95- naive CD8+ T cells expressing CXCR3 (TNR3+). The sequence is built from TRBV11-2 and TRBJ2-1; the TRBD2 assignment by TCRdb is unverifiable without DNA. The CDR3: CASSLVLAGANEQFF.